This entry is about one T cell receptor beta chain. Its antigen is still unknown. V lost 6 bases to trimming and J lost 2 bases, with 10 bases between them. The CDR3 covers 13 residues. Germline V gene data show CDR1 as MDHEN and CDR2 as SYDVKM. The sample belongs to a study of cytomegalovirus exposure and HLA in healthy donors. General study points: A later analysis linked a missense DCLRE1C variant to TCR beta V- and J-gene trimming. Researchers catalogued some 160 TCR beta chains as cytomegalovirus-associated. Most TCR sequences showed up rarely, but some public TCRs showed up in many donors.

Researchers ran the PCR with 60 Vbeta and 13 Jbeta primers. Assay used: immunoSEQ multiplex PCR; TCRdb lists only in-frame clones, some missing. The sample lists 75,000 to 100,000 clones, about 7.6% occurring once. The chain has TRBV28 and TRBJ1-1; D is unclear. This sequence originates from a man aged 50 or older in good health and CMV-seronegative. Specimen: PBMCs. The chain's CDR3 is CASSSNSNTEAFF. The CDR3 DNA follows: TGTGCCAGCAGCTCAAACTCAAACACTGAAGCTTTCTTT.